The text below deals with one TCR beta chain. The antigen remains undetermined. CDR1 and CDR2 from the germline V gene are GTSNPN and SVGIG (reference sequence). This CDR3 has 13 residues. Trimming pared 4 bases from V and 1 base from J, leaving 11 bases between. This sample stems from a study of cytomegalovirus exposure and HLA in healthy donors. Findings and limits, study-wide: A later analysis linked a missense DCLRE1C variant to TCR beta V- and J-gene trimming.

With 60 Vbeta and 13 Jbeta primers, the PCR was carried out. Measured with immunoSEQ multiplex PCR; TCRdb has only the in-frame clones, and not every one. The sample has roughly 190,000 clones, approximately 86% seen once; the top ten hold roughly 0.98%. Sequencing input: PBMCs. The receptor's source is a boy aged 2 to 10 in good health and CMV-seronegative. This sequence joins TRBV30 and TRBJ2-7; D might be TRBD2 (5 bases). CDR3 amino acids: CAWTERTSYEQYF. Here the CDR3 DNA reads TGTGCCTGGACGGAGCGGACGTCCTACGAGCAGTACTTC. The full variable domain, in which reference TRBV30 and TRBJ2-7 provide the parts outside the CDR3, is SQTIHQWPATLVQPVGSPLSLECTVEGTSNPNLYWYRQAAGRGLQLLFYSVGIGQISSEVPQNLSASRPQDRQFILSSKKLLLSDSGFYLCAWTERTSYEQYFGPGTRLTVT.